These 6 T cell receptor beta chains were all obtained from the same sample, sequenced in a study of cytomegalovirus exposure and HLA in healthy donors. PCR involved 60 Vbeta and 13 Jbeta primers. Sequenced by immunoSEQ multiplex PCR; TCRdb stores in-frame clones only, minus some. The repertoire holds over 80,000 clones, with 81% as singletons. What was sequenced was PBMCs. These TCRs come from a middle-aged man in good health and CMV-seropositive.

CDR3 protein: CASSQPWDSRTAKNIQYF. DNA for the CDR3: TGCGCCAGCAGCCAACCATGGGACAGCCGTACGGCCAAAAACATTCAGTACTTC. The gene calls are TRBV4-1 and TRBJ2-4; 7 positions agree with TRBD1. Germline loops: CDR1 MGHRA, CDR2 YSYEKL. The CDR3 runs to 18 residues. V was clipped by 2 bases and J by 1 base; unmatched bases: 11.

V is TRBV2 and J is TRBJ1-3; possible D gene TRBD1, 5 bases. V lost 4 bases and J lost 3, with 7 bases in between. Germline CDR1 is SNHLY and CDR2 is FYNNEI. This CDR3 has 13 residues. For the CDR3, the DNA is TGTGCCAGCAGTGCGCAGGGTGGAAACACCATATATTTT. This gives the protein CASSAQGGNTIYF.

This chain connects TRBV9 to TRBJ2-1; TRBD1 matches 8 bases. CDR3 size: 14 residues. Germline V lookup: CDR1 SGDLS, CDR2 YYNGEE. Germline trimming cut 4 bases from V and 7 bases from J; bases unmatched to any gene: 7. As DNA, the CDR3 is TGTGCCAGCAGCCCCGGACAGGGATGGAATGAGCAGTTCTTC. Translation: CASSPGQGWNEQFF.

This rearrangement joins TRBV19 to TRBJ2-3, with a weak D call TRBD1 (6 bases). CDR1 and CDR2 (germline): LNHDA, SQIVND (reference sequence). The CDR3 extends over 17 amino acids. V was cut by 3 bases and J by 4 bases, with 20 bases left in between. The CDR3 sequence: CASSIRGDTFVSDTQYF. Written as DNA, the CDR3 is TGTGCCAGTAGTATTAGAGGGGACACCTTCGTTTCAGATACGCAGTATTTT. The complete variable domain, with remaining parts taken from reference TRBV19 and TRBJ2-3, reads DGGITQSPKYLFRKEGQNVTLSCEQNLNHDAMYWYRQDPGQGLRLIYYSQIVNDFQKGDIAEGYSVSREKKESFPLTVTSAQKNPTAFYLCASSIRGDTFVSDTQYFGPGTRLTVL.

The chain has TRBV13 and TRBJ1-5, with TRBD1 matching over 10 bases. The germline V gene encodes CDR1 PRHDT and CDR2 FYEKMQ (reference sequence). V shed 5 bases and J 0 bases; nucleotides not matched to a gene: 10. The CDR3 totals 18 residues. The CDR3 nucleotides are TGTGCCAGCAGCCAAAGACAGGGGGCGATCAGTAGCAATCAGCCCCAGCATTTT. Its translation: CASSQRQGAISSNQPQHF.

This clone has a handful of counts. The rearrangement joins TRBV5-1 to TRBJ1-1, with no clear D. The CDR3 has 12 residues. V shed 3 bases and J shed 1 base, with 4 bases lying between them. Germline assignment: CDR1 SGHRS and CDR2 YFSETQ. CDR3 DNA sequence: TGCGCCAGCAGCTCAGGGAACACTGAAGCTTTCTTT. Protein product: CASSSGNTEAFF.